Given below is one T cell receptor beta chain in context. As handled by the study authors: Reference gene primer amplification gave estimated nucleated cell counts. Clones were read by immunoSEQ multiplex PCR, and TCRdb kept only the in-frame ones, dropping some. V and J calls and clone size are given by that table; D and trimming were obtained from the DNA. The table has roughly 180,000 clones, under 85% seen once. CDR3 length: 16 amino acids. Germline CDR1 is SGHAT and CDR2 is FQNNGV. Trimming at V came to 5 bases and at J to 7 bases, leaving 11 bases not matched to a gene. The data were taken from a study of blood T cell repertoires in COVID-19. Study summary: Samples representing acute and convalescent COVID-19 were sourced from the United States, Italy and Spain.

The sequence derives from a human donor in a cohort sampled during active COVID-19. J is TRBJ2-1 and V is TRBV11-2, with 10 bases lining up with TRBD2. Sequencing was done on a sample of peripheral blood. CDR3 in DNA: TGTGCCAGCAGCACCCGAGCGGGGGGGCACGGAAATGAGCAGTTCTTC. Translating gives CASSTRAGGHGNEQFF.